The clone carrying this T cell receptor beta chain was counted at least ten times. These data are taken from a study of tumor-infiltrating lymphocytes in oesophageal squamous cell carcinoma. TCRdb fed the PCR reads into MiXCR, producing one record per CDR3 protein. This table holds 23,000 or so distinct CDR3 sequences, 30% to 40% found once. The CDR3 consists of 15 residues. CDR1 is MNHNS and CDR2 is SASEGT in the germline V gene. V lost 6 bases, J lost 0 bases, and 5 bases stayed unmatched. Material: esophageal tumor tissue. The V gene is TRBV6-1, the J gene TRBJ2-1; 7 positions agree with TRBD2. The sequence was obtained from a male donor with esophageal squamous cell carcinoma. In nucleotides, the CDR3 is TGTGCCAGCAGCCCTAGCGGAAACTCCTACAATGAGCAGTTCTTC. Its translation: CASSPSGNSYNEQFF.